This T cell receptor (beta chain) was captured by sequencing in a study of regulatory T cells in long-lasting Graves disease. The study's findings and limits: Small sample size may have lowered accuracy. Persistent disease was associated with favored TRBV28 usage and with favored use of TRBJ1-2 and TRBJ2-5.

This clonotype has ten or more counts. Its cognate antigen is unknown. Assembly of TCR beta libraries relied on iRepertoire HTBI primers together with Arm-PCR of CDR3 regions. TCRdb re-derived calls from the multiplex PCR reads in MiXCR, one entry per CDR3 protein. The data show 530,000 or so distinct CDR3 sequences, about 16% seen once. The CDR3 has 17 amino acids. V was clipped by 5 bases and J by 4 bases; unmatched bases: 7. Germline V gives CDR1 SGHTA, CDR2 FQGTGA. Time point specified: newly diagnosed GD, antithyroid drugs for less than 3 months. The TCR library was made from RNA that had been extracted from PBMCs in TRIzol. These same records also appear under a second study, on T cells in Graves' hyperthyroidism and ophthalmopathy. That source adds: Disease duration under 2 months; hyperthyroidism patients were aged 18 to 65. Carried out on the TCR CDR3, a first-round RT-PCR used the HTBI primer set.

The chain links TRBV7-3 to TRBJ2-3; 15 nucleotides agree with TRBD2. The sample was peripheral blood mononuclear cells (PBMCs), taken at new diagnosis, from a patient treated with antithyroid drugs. This receptor was taken from a man younger than 35 with Graves disease. The CDR3 DNA is TGTGCCAGCAGCCCAGGACTAGCGGGGGGGGCCTCAGATACGCAGTATTTT. This encodes CASSPGLAGGASDTQYF. The full variable domain, with the rest looked up from reference TRBV7-3 and TRBJ2-3, is GAGVSQTPSNKVTEKGKYVELRCDPISGHTALYWYRQSLGQGPEFLIYFQGTGAADDSGLPNDRFFAVRPEGSVSTLKIQRTERGDSAVYLCASSPGLAGGASDTQYFGPGTRLTVL.